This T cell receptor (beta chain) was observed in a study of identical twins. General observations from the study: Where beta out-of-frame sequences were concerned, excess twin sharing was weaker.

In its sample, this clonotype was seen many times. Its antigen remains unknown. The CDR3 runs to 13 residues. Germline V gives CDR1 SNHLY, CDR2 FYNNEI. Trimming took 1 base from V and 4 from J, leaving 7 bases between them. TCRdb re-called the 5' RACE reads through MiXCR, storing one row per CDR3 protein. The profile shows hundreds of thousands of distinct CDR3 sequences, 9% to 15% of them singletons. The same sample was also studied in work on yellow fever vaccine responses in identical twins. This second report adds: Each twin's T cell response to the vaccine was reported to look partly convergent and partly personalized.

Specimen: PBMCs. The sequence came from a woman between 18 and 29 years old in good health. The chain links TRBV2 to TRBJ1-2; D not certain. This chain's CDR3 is CASSEVAAYGYTF. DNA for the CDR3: TGTGCCAGCAGTGAAGTGGCGGCCTATGGCTACACCTTC.